This passage covers 17 T cell receptor beta chains from one sample sequenced in a study of blood T cell repertoires in COVID-19. Here immunoSEQ multiplex PCR was the method, and the copy in TCRdb shows in-frame clones only, minus some. The table lists 300,000 to 400,000 clones, more than 75% of them singletons. The sequenced sample was peripheral blood. These TCRs come from a human donor in a cohort sampled during active COVID-19.

This clone was found a few times. The chain carries TRBV21-1 and TRBJ2-1; the table gives TRBD2 as D, unverified against the DNA. TRBV21-1 counts as a pseudogene. The CDR3 runs 16 residues. CDR3 coding DNA: TGTGCCAGCAGTTGGGTGACTAGCGGGAGTCCGGATGAGCAGTTCTTC. Translated: CASSWVTSGSPDEQFF.

This rearrangement joins TRBV6-6 to TRBJ1-4, with D uncertain. Germline values: CDR1 MNHNY, CDR2 SVGAGI (reference sequence). The CDR3 covers 16 residues. Trimming took 5 bases from V and 0 from J, leaving 13 bases between them. DNA for the CDR3: TGTGCCAGCAGTACCTCCGAGATCGCAACTAATGAAAAACTGTTTTTT. Protein product: CASSTSEIATNEKLFF.

This clone is a singleton in its sample. The chain combines TRBV9 with TRBJ2-1; 9 bases agree with TRBD2. This CDR3 contains 15 residues. V lost 3 bases and J lost 2; bases outside the gene matches: 3. The germline V gene encodes CDR1 SGDLS and CDR2 YYNGEE. CDR3 in amino acids: CASSASGATYNEQFF. The CDR3 DNA reads as TGTGCCAGCAGCGCTAGCGGGGCAACCTACAATGAGCAGTTCTTC.

This sequence joins TRBV9 and TRBJ2-1, with no clear D. This CDR3 is 15 amino acids long. The germline V gene encodes CDR1 SGDLS and CDR2 YYNGEE. Trimming cost V 3 bases and J 0 bases, with 10 bases left between them. The CDR3 nucleotides read TGTGCCAGCAGCGGTTACCTGAGCTCCTACAATGAGCAGTTCTTC. This encodes CASSGYLSSYNEQFF.

V and J are TRBV6-5 and TRBJ1-5; 7 bases are shared with TRBD1. The V gene end was trimmed by 6 bases and the J gene end by 3 bases; junction bases not matched to a gene: 5. Germline CDR1 is MNHEY and CDR2 is SVGAGI. This CDR3 region has 14 residues. The CDR3 protein is CASRLTGTNQPQHF. The CDR3, as DNA: TGTGCCAGCAGACTGACAGGGACCAATCAGCCCCAGCATTTT.

J is TRBJ1-6 and V is TRBV27; D remains ambiguous. The CDR3 spans 14 residues. V was cut by 8 bases and J by 7 bases, with 15 bases left in between. CDR1 and CDR2 from the germline V gene are MNHEY and SMNVEV (reference sequence). The CDR3 coding sequence is TGTGCCAGCGGAGGGCCCCGTACCAATTCACCCCTCCACTTT. This gives the protein CASGGPRTNSPLHF.

V usage is TRBV27 and J usage is TRBJ2-7; D ambiguous. Germline V gene sequence: CDR1 MNHEY, CDR2 SMNVEV (reference sequence). The CDR3 has 14 amino acids. Trimming took off 2 bases at V and 2 bases at J, with 10 bases between the two ends. CDR3 residues: CASSLGQSTYEQYF. The CDR3 DNA reads as TGTGCCAGCAGTTTAGGGCAGTCAACCTACGAGCAGTACTTC.

The rearrangement uses TRBV25-1 and TRBJ2-1; D not certain. The CDR3 sequence is 13 residues long. Germline CDR1 and CDR2: MGHDK and SYGVNS. Trimming removed 0 bases from V and 10 bases from J, with 10 bases in between. CDR3 sequence (DNA): TGTGCCAGCAGTGAATATGGGCTTTGGGAGCAGTTCTTC. This translates into CASSEYGLWEQFF.

This chain joins TRBV5-1 and TRBJ1-4, with D possibly TRBD1 on 5 matching bases. Trimming stripped 0 bases from V and 0 bases from J, with 6 bases between. This CDR3 is built from 15 residues. Germline CDR1 reads SGHRS; CDR2 reads YFSETQ. This CDR3 is CASSLEGSTNEKLFF. CDR3 nucleotides: TGCGCCAGCAGCTTGGAGGGGTCAACTAATGAAAAACTGTTTTTT.

This clone was seen a single time. V and J are TRBV6-1 and TRBJ1-1; TRBD1 is a possible D gene (5 bases). V was clipped by 3 bases and J by 0 bases, with 11 bases between them. CDR1 is MNHNS, CDR2 SASEGT, per germline. The CDR3 has 15 amino acids. In DNA, the CDR3 is TGTGCCAGCAGTGATGGGCCGACAGTGAACACTGAAGCTTTCTTT. It encodes CASSDGPTVNTEAFF.

The CDR3 is CASSTTRRGTEAFF. CDR3 DNA sequence: TGTGCCAGCAGTACAACTCGTAGGGGAACTGAAGCTTTCTTT. J is TRBJ1-1 and V is TRBV6-5, with a possible D match to TRBD1 (5 bases). The ends were cut back, 5 bases at V and 5 bases at J, with 15 bases in the middle. Germline V gene sequence: CDR1 MNHEY, CDR2 SVGAGI. The CDR3 has 14 amino acids.

This clone has only a few counts. This chain uses TRBV2 with TRBJ2-7; D perhaps matches TRBD2 (6 bases). This CDR3 is built from 14 residues. Trimming removed 6 bases at V and 5 bases at J, with 17 bases between. Per germline, CDR1 SNHLY and CDR2 FYNNEI. CDR3: CASSPAPSVNEQYF. CDR3 DNA sequence: TGTGCCAGCAGCCCCGCGCCTAGCGTCAACGAGCAGTACTTC.

The V and J genes are TRBV7-8 and TRBJ2-7; D not resolved. The CDR3 runs to 11 residues. V lost 4 bases and J 5 bases, leaving 6 bases between the germline ends. Germline V gene data show CDR1 as SGHVS and CDR2 as FQNEAQ. CDR3 amino acids: CASSSGDEQYF. The DNA of the CDR3 is TGTGCCAGCAGCTCGGGTGACGAGCAGTACTTC.

The chain links TRBV4-1 to TRBJ2-7; TRBD1 agrees at 7 bases. Germline CDR1 and CDR2: MGHRA and YSYEKL. This CDR3 is 15 amino acids long. Germline trimming cut 2 bases from V and 0 bases from J; bases unmatched to any gene: 4. Written as DNA, the CDR3 is TGCGCCAGCAGCCAATTAGGGGGCGCCTCCTACGAGCAGTACTTC. It translates to CASSQLGGASYEQYF.

V is TRBV19 and J is TRBJ1-2; tentatively, D is TRBD1 (6 bases). Per the germline V gene, CDR1 is LNHDA and CDR2 is SQIVND (reference sequence). The CDR3 is 15 residues long. Trimming removed 2 bases from V and 8 bases from J, with 18 bases in between. The CDR3 bases are TGTGCCAGTAGTATATCCACAGGGAGGGAAGGAGGCTACACCTTC. Its protein product is CASSISTGREGGYTF. The full variable domain, completed using reference TRBV19 and TRBJ1-2, is DGGITQSPKYLFRKEGQNVTLSCEQNLNHDAMYWYRQDPGQGLRLIYYSQIVNDFQKGDIAEGYSVSREKKESFPLTVTSAQKNPTAFYLCASSISTGREGGYTFGSGTRLTVV.

V usage is TRBV5-6 and J usage is TRBJ1-5; the match to TRBD1 covers 7 bases. V lost 4 bases to trimming and J lost 4 bases; unmatched junction nucleotides: 8. Germline CDR1 reads SGHDT; CDR2 reads YYEEEE. CDR3 length equals 15 residues. CDR3 in DNA: TGTGCCAGCAGCAGAATACCGACAGGGAATCAGCCCCAGCATTTT. Translated: CASSRIPTGNQPQHF.

Only a few counts were recorded for this clone. This chain joins TRBV7-9 and TRBJ1-6, with TRBD1 as a possible D gene (6 bases). V lost 4 bases, J lost 6 bases, and 16 bases lay in between. There are 16 residues in the CDR3. Germline V CDR1 and CDR2: SEHNR, FQNEAQ (reference sequence). CDR3 protein: CASSSSWGQGNSPLHF. In nucleotides, the CDR3 is TGTGCCAGCAGCTCCTCTTGGGGGCAGGGTAATTCACCCCTCCACTTT.